These 23 T cell receptor beta chains share one sample of origin, sequenced in a study of memory B cells and T cells in multiple sclerosis. Stimulus-free culture yielded autoproliferating CFSE-dim and non-proliferating CFSE-high T cells, each sequenced separately. Cultures began with approximately 52 million CFSE-labeled PBMCs, unstimulated for six to seven days, with replicate wells pooled. Assay used: immunoSEQ multiplex PCR; TCRdb lists only in-frame clones, some missing. This sample has under 50,000 clones, with about 80% found just once. These receptors have no identified antigens. The sequenced sample was PBMCs from blood kept in culture. The origin of the receptors is a human donor with multiple sclerosis.

The chain's CDR3 is CASSLGELKETQYF. CDR3 coding DNA: TGCGCCAGCAGCTTGGGTGAACTTAAAGAGACCCAGTACTTC. The chain joins TRBV5-1 to TRBJ2-5, with D hard to call. The CDR3 is 14 amino acids. Germline V lookup: CDR1 SGHRS, CDR2 YFSETQ. The ends were cut back, 0 bases at V and 3 bases at J, with 9 bases in the middle.

The chain employs TRBV28 and TRBJ2-1, with D hard to call. This CDR3 region has 12 residues. Deletions cut 5 bases from V and 3 bases from J, with 5 bases between. CDR1 and CDR2 (germline): MDHEN, SYDVKM. CDR3 in DNA: TGTGCCAGCAGTCCTTACTACAATGAGCAGTTCTTC. It yields the protein CASSPYYNEQFF.

This clone has just one count. V and J are TRBV5-6 and TRBJ1-5; 10 bases align to TRBD1. The V and J ends lost 5 bases and 0 bases, in that order; junction bases with no gene match: 8. The CDR3 length is 17 residues. From germline, CDR1 is SGHDT and CDR2 YYEEEE. The CDR3 region is CASSYRQGAYSNQPQHF. DNA of the CDR3: TGTGCCAGCAGTTATAGACAGGGGGCTTATAGCAATCAGCCCCAGCATTTT.

V and J are TRBV5-5 and TRBJ2-2; D remains unclear. Germline-derived CDR1 and CDR2 are SGHKS and YYEKEE (reference sequence). The CDR3 extends over 13 amino acids. Between the trimmed V and J ends, which lost 0 bases and 3 bases, there was a span of 3 bases. In DNA form, the CDR3 reads TGTGCCAGCAGCTTGGCATACACCGGGGAGCTGTTTTTT. Amino acid sequence: CASSLAYTGELFF. Full variable domain (rest looked up from reference TRBV5-5 and TRBJ2-2): DAGVTQSPTHLIKTRGQQVTLRCSPISGHKSVSWYQQVLGQGPQFIFQYYEKEERGRGNFPDRFSARQFPNYSSELNVNALLLGDSALYLCASSLAYTGELFFGEGSRLTVL.

This chain links TRBV5-6 with TRBJ1-3; D not resolved. Trimming took 2 bases from V and 4 from J, leaving 13 bases between them. This CDR3 contains 15 residues. Per the germline V gene, CDR1 is SGHDT and CDR2 is YYEEEE. CDR3 bases: TGTGCCAGCAGCTTTCGGTCAAAAGGGGGAAACACCATATATTTT. Its translation: CASSFRSKGGNTIYF.

CDR3: CASSDLELAEAFF. In DNA, the CDR3 is TGTGCCAGCAGCGACCTAGAGTTAGCTGAAGCTTTCTTT. The chain uses TRBV7-9 and TRBJ1-1; no clear D gene. V gave up 5 bases and J gave up 6 bases, with 13 bases separating them. Germline assignment: CDR1 SEHNR and CDR2 FQNEAQ (reference sequence). The CDR3 is 13 amino acids.

This rearrangement joins TRBV7-9 to TRBJ1-5; 10 bases align to TRBD1. The CDR3 consists of 16 residues. Germline V gives CDR1 SEHNR, CDR2 FQNEAQ (reference sequence). The J segment lost 7 bases and the V segment lost 0 bases, leaving 6 bases of the junction unmatched. In nucleotides, the CDR3 is TGTGCCAGCAGCTTAGCGGGACAGGGGCAGGGGCAGCCCCAGCATTTT. It specifies CASSLAGQGQGQPQHF.

This clone was seen more than once but under ten times. The rearrangement links TRBV9 to TRBJ2-3, with 7 bases that match TRBD1. This CDR3 spans 15 amino acids. V lost 0 bases, J lost 3 bases, and 4 bases stayed unmatched. Germline loops: CDR1 SGDLS, CDR2 YYNGEE. The CDR3 bases are TGTGCCAGCAGCGTAGTGGGCAGGGGGACAGATACGCAGTATTTT. Amino acids: CASSVVGRGTDTQYF.

Only a few counts were recorded for this clone. The rearrangement links TRBV19 to TRBJ1-5; 7 positions match TRBD1. With V trimmed by 1 base and J by 5 bases, 8 bases remained unmatched. CDR1 is LNHDA, CDR2 SQIVND, per germline (reference sequence). The CDR3 has 16 residues. The CDR3 sequence: CASSIVSRGRDQPQHF. The CDR3 DNA follows: TGTGCCAGTAGTATAGTCAGCAGGGGGAGAGATCAGCCCCAGCATTTT.

The chain uses TRBV7-9 and TRBJ2-1, with D possibly TRBD1 on 5 matching bases. V was shortened by 6 bases and J by 1 base, with 13 bases between the two germline ends. CDR1 is SEHNR, CDR2 FQNEAQ, per germline (reference sequence). The CDR3 is 15 amino acids. CDR3 in amino acids: CASSPRQGSYNEQFF. The CDR3 DNA sequence: TGTGCCAGCAGTCCAAGGCAGGGTTCCTACAATGAGCAGTTCTTC.

The genes are TRBV9 and TRBJ2-4; D could derive from TRBD1 or TRBD2 (5 bases each). V lost 0 bases and J 3 bases, leaving 16 bases between the germline ends. Germline V gene data show CDR1 as SGDLS and CDR2 as YYNGEE. This CDR3 spans 17 amino acids. Here the CDR3 reads CASSVGAGRGGKNIQYF. CDR3 sequence (DNA): TGTGCCAGCAGCGTAGGGGCGGGTAGGGGCGGCAAAAACATTCAGTACTTC.

This chain links TRBV5-1 with TRBJ2-2; D uncertain. Trimming removed 0 bases at V and 2 bases at J, with 11 bases between. The CDR3 extends over 16 amino acids. Germline values: CDR1 SGHRS, CDR2 YFSETQ. The CDR3 DNA reads TGCGCCAGCAGCTTGGTGGTGGGAACAAACACCGGGGAGCTGTTTTTT. It codes for CASSLVVGTNTGELFF.

V and J are TRBV5-6 and TRBJ1-5; 7 positions agree with TRBD1. The V segment lost 0 bases and the J segment 2 bases; nucleotides outside the gene matches: 2. The V gene's germline CDR1 is SGHDT and CDR2 YYEEEE. The CDR3 runs 15 residues. The CDR3 spells CASSLAGTGNQPQHF. CDR3 coding DNA: TGTGCCAGCAGCTTGGCCGGGACAGGCAATCAGCCCCAGCATTTT.

This sequence joins TRBV6-5 and TRBJ2-2, with a possible D match to TRBD2 (5 bases). V lost 10 bases and J 7 bases, leaving 19 bases between the germline ends. There are 14 residues in the CDR3. The germline gives CDR1 MNHEY, CDR2 SVGAGI. This chain's CDR3 is CATSLDLGVGELFF. In DNA form, the CDR3 reads TGTGCCACCTCTCTGGACTTAGGCGTCGGGGAGCTGTTTTTT.

The V call is TRBV18, the J call TRBJ2-1; 9 positions agree with TRBD1. V gave up 3 bases and J gave up 2 bases; unmatched junction bases: 5. This CDR3 is 16 amino acids long. Germline V CDR1 and CDR2: KGHSH, LQKENI. The CDR3 loop is CASSPTGGGTYNEQFF. The CDR3 bases are TGTGCCAGCTCACCTACAGGGGGCGGCACCTACAATGAGCAGTTCTTC.

This clone showed up just once. The chain uses TRBV6-1 and TRBJ1-1; 10 bases map to TRBD1. Unmatched junction bases numbered 3, after V lost 8 bases and J lost 0 bases. This CDR3 is 14 amino acids long. The germline CDR1 and CDR2 sequences are MNHNS and SASEGT. The CDR3 DNA reads as TGTGCCAGCGTAGACAGGGGGCTGAACACTGAAGCTTTCTTT. This translates into CASVDRGLNTEAFF.

This sequence joins TRBV10-3 and TRBJ1-6, with 7 positions matching TRBD1. The CDR3 totals 14 residues. J lost 5 bases, V lost 6 bases, and 4 bases had no gene match. CDR1 is ENHRY and CDR2 is SYGVKD in the germline V gene. CDR3 sequence (DNA): TGTGCCATCAGGGCCGGGACAGATAATTCACCCCTCCACTTT. This encodes CAIRAGTDNSPLHF.

This clone was seen only once. The rearrangement joins TRBV30 to TRBJ1-6; tentatively, D is TRBD1 (5 bases). The germline gives CDR1 GTSNPN, CDR2 SVGIG (reference sequence). The CDR3 loop spans 13 amino acids. Trimming pared 0 bases from V and 9 bases from J, leaving 9 bases between. This CDR3 reads CAWSVPGVSPLHF. The CDR3 DNA sequence: TGTGCCTGGAGTGTACCGGGGGTTTCACCCCTCCACTTT.

This clone was counted a few times. The chain links TRBV4-1 to TRBJ2-2; the D is unclear. V lost 1 base and J lost 9, with 6 bases in between. The germline V gene has CDR1 MGHRA and CDR2 YSYEKL. The length of the CDR3 is 12 residues. Here the CDR3 DNA reads TGCGCCAGCAGCCAAGCCGGACGGGAGCTGTTTTTT. It encodes CASSQAGRELFF.

The chain has TRBV11-2 and TRBJ1-2, with 8 bases aligning to TRBD1. The CDR3 has 13 residues. With V trimmed by 6 bases and J by 7 bases, 7 bases remained unmatched. CDR1 and CDR2 from the germline V gene are SGHAT and FQNNGV. The chain's CDR3 is CASRLTGAGGYTF. The CDR3, as DNA: TGTGCCAGCAGATTGACAGGGGCCGGTGGCTACACCTTC.

This clone was seen a single time. This chain links TRBV27 with TRBJ2-7; D perhaps matches TRBD2 (6 bases). The germline V and J ends were trimmed by 2 bases and 6 bases, with 11 bases remaining between them. Germline CDR1 and CDR2: MNHEY and SMNVEV (reference sequence). The CDR3 has 13 residues. The CDR3 sequence is CASSLQKEGEQYF. The DNA for the CDR3 is TGTGCCAGCAGTTTACAAAAGGAGGGCGAGCAGTACTTC.

This chain connects TRBV5-1 to TRBJ2-5; 8 bases match TRBD1. The CDR3 totals 15 residues. Per the germline V gene, CDR1 is SGHRS and CDR2 is YFSETQ. V was clipped by 2 bases and J by 5 bases; unmatched bases: 8. The CDR3 loop reads CASSFRTGQEETQYF. In nucleotides, the CDR3 is TGCGCCAGCAGCTTTCGGACAGGGCAAGAGGAGACCCAGTACTTC. Based on the CDR3 plus reference TRBV5-1 and TRBJ2-5, the full variable domain is KAGVTQTPRYLIKTRGQQVTLSCSPISGHRSVSWYQQTPGQGLQFLFEYFSETQRNKGNFPGRFSGRQFSNSRSEMNVSTLELGDSALYLCASSFRTGQEETQYFGPGTRLLVL.

DNA for the CDR3: TGTGCCAGCAGCTTTAGCGTGGGGCACACAGATACGCAGTATTTT. Protein sequence: CASSFSVGHTDTQYF. The chain carries TRBV7-9 and TRBJ2-3; D could derive from TRBD1 or TRBD2 (5 bases each). The CDR3 is 15 amino acids. V was pared by 3 bases and J by 2 bases, with 12 bases between. CDR1 and CDR2 from the germline V gene are SEHNR and FQNEAQ (reference sequence).